The present TCR beta chain was sequenced within a study of PD-1 blockade in classical Hodgkin lymphoma. Study observations and caveats: CD4+ TCR diversity, unlike CD8+, rose significantly by C4D1. Newly diagnosed patients were said to have less baseline TCR diversity than healthy donors did.

Specified time point: cycle 4 day 1 (C4D1), after 5 to 7 weeks of nivolumab. Every patient had relapsed following autologous stem cell transplantation, and cohorts differed in brentuximab vedotin exposure. It was by magnetic negative selection that CD8+ T cells were isolated from thawed PBMCs. The study recorded best responses of complete response, partial response or progressive disease. Remarks on this clone: Its antigen is unidentified.

Sequenced by immunoSEQ multiplex PCR; TCRdb stores in-frame clones only, minus some. The sample has more than 13,000 clones, about 89% seen once; the top ten hold approximately 18%. The length of the CDR3 is 14 residues. Trimming left V 5 bases short and J 1 base short, with 11 bases between. Germline V gene data show CDR1 as SEHNR and CDR2 as FQNEAQ (reference sequence). The specimen was CD8+ T cells from blood, collected before the fourth cycle of nivolumab. This chain links TRBV7-9 with TRBJ2-5, with D perhaps TRBD2 (6 bases). This TCR came from a human donor with classical Hodgkin lymphoma. The CDR3, as DNA: TGTGCCAGCAGCCCACGGGGGAGCCAAGAGACCCAGTACTTC. Amino acids: CASSPRGSQETQYF.